The 16 T cell receptor beta chains listed next were all sequenced from one sample in a study of PD-1 blockade in classical Hodgkin lymphoma. All patients relapsed after autologous stem cell transplantation, and brentuximab vedotin exposure varied. Assay used: immunoSEQ multiplex PCR; TCRdb lists only in-frame clones, some missing. Of 95,000 or so clones listed, 75% to 90% are singletons. This specimen consisted of peripheral blood mononuclear cells (PBMCs), obtained at baseline. These receptors all stem from a human donor with classical Hodgkin lymphoma.

The chain couples TRBV5-1 to TRBJ2-5; 9 nucleotides agree with TRBD2. In germline, CDR1 is SGHRS, CDR2 YFSETQ. This CDR3 spans 17 amino acids. J gave up 5 bases and V 1 base, and 12 bases lay outside the gene matches. Here the CDR3 reads CASSLWGPQREAETQYF. CDR3 sequence (DNA): TGCGCCAGCAGCTTGTGGGGGCCCCAGCGGGAGGCGGAGACCCAGTACTTC.

The V and J genes are TRBV9 and TRBJ2-5; the D gene could be TRBD1 or TRBD2 (5 bases each). V was shortened by 3 bases and J by 2 bases, with 14 bases between the two germline ends. This CDR3 contains 15 residues. The germline gives CDR1 SGDLS, CDR2 YYNGEE. The CDR3 region is CASSAAGTGQETQYF. The DNA of the CDR3 is TGTGCCAGCAGCGCGGCCGGGACGGGACAAGAGACCCAGTACTTC.

The chain carries TRBV9 and TRBJ2-1; D assignment may be TRBD1 or TRBD2 (5 bases each). This CDR3 region has 11 residues. Germline V gene sequence: CDR1 SGDLS, CDR2 YYNGEE. The V end lost 7 bases, the J end lost 8 bases, and 10 bases lay between the germline ends. This CDR3 is CASSRDHEQFF. CDR3 in DNA: TGTGCCAGCTCCAGGGACCATGAGCAGTTCTTC.

V and J are TRBV28 and TRBJ2-7; D may be TRBD1 (5 bases). V lost 4 bases and J 4 bases, leaving 8 bases between the germline ends. CDR1 MDHEN and CDR2 SYDVKM come from the germline V gene. This CDR3 spans 12 amino acids. Here the CDR3 DNA reads TGTGCCAGCAGTTCGACAGTTTACGAGCAGTACTTC. Translating gives CASSSTVYEQYF.

This clone was recorded only once. The rearrangement uses TRBV7-2 and TRBJ1-6; D possibly corresponds to TRBD1 (5 bases). This CDR3 is built from 15 residues. CDR1 and CDR2 (germline): SGHTA, FQGNSA. Trimming removed 1 base from V and 4 bases from J, with 8 bases in between. The chain's CDR3 is CASSLETVYNSPLHF. In DNA, the CDR3 is TGTGCCAGCAGCTTAGAGACAGTTTATAATTCACCCCTCCACTTT.

The V gene is TRBV5-1, the J gene TRBJ1-1; D gene uncertain. The V end was cut by 0 bases, the J end by 4 bases, with 13 bases between. Looked up from germline, CDR1 is SGHRS and CDR2 is YFSETQ. This CDR3 is 15 amino acids long. The CDR3 region is CASSLGGSRGTEAFF. The CDR3 nucleotides are TGCGCCAGCAGCTTGGGTGGCAGCCGGGGCACTGAAGCTTTCTTT.

The genes are TRBV5-5 and TRBJ2-1; 7 bases are a match to TRBD2. The CDR3 length is 14 residues. V lost 4 bases and J lost 6; bases outside the gene matches: 7. The germline CDR1 and CDR2 sequences are SGHKS and YYEKEE (reference sequence). In nucleotides, the CDR3 is TGTGCCAGCAGCGGAACACTAGCGACCAATGAGCAGTTCTTC. Protein sequence: CASSGTLATNEQFF.

The chain employs TRBV19 and TRBJ2-3, with TRBD2 matching 10 bases. With V trimmed by 3 bases and J by 3 bases, 12 bases remained unmatched. The CDR3 loop spans 18 amino acids. CDR1 LNHDA and CDR2 SQIVND come from the germline V gene (reference sequence). CDR3 DNA: TGTGCCAGTAGTATCCTAGCGGGAGATATCGTGGGGACAGATACGCAGTATTTT. It codes for CASSILAGDIVGTDTQYF.

The chain's CDR3 is CASSPPWGGTVETQYF. CDR3 coding DNA: TGTGCCAGCAGCCCCCCATGGGGCGGGACCGTAGAGACCCAGTACTTC. The rearrangement joins TRBV9 to TRBJ2-5, with TRBD2 as a possible D gene (6 bases). The CDR3 has 16 residues. Per the germline V gene, CDR1 is SGDLS and CDR2 is YYNGEE. Between the trimmed V and J ends, which lost 4 bases and 4 bases, there was a span of 20 bases.

The V gene is TRBV28, the J gene TRBJ2-1; perhaps TRBD1 as D (6 bases). The germline CDR1 and CDR2 sequences are MDHEN and SYDVKM. This CDR3 is 12 amino acids long. V lost 8 bases, J lost 4 bases, and 9 bases lay in between. The CDR3 DNA is TGTGCCAGCGGAGGACAGTACAATGAGCAGTTCTTC. It yields the protein CASGGQYNEQFF.

The chain employs TRBV4-1 and TRBJ2-1; D possibly corresponds to TRBD2 (5 bases). Trimming pared 4 bases from V and 7 bases from J, leaving 23 bases between. The length of the CDR3 is 17 residues. Germline-derived CDR1 and CDR2 are MGHRA and YSYEKL. The DNA of the CDR3 is TGCGCCAGCAGCCCCCATGCTAGGGAGTTTTTAGGTAATGAGCAGTTCTTC. Amino acid sequence: CASSPHAREFLGNEQFF.

J is TRBJ2-2 and V is TRBV11-2; possibly TRBD1 or TRBD2 for D (5 bases each). Germline CDR1 reads SGHAT; CDR2 reads FQNNGV. The CDR3 length is 15 residues. The V end was cut by 6 bases, the J end by 0 bases, with 11 bases between. The CDR3 is CASSGGLANTGELFF. Here the CDR3 DNA reads TGTGCCAGCAGTGGGGGTCTTGCGAACACCGGGGAGCTGTTTTTT.

This chain connects TRBV11-2 to TRBJ2-1; D is uncertain. The length of the CDR3 is 14 residues. Germline V lookup: CDR1 SGHAT, CDR2 FQNNGV. Deletions cut 7 bases from V and 0 bases from J, with 10 bases between. The CDR3 region has the DNA TGTGCCAGCAATCCGGCTAGCTCCTACAATGAGCAGTTCTTC. Protein sequence: CASNPASSYNEQFF.

This chain links TRBV28 with TRBJ2-7; the match to TRBD2 covers 10 bases. Per germline, CDR1 MDHEN and CDR2 SYDVKM. The CDR3 contains 15 residues. With V trimmed by 5 bases and J by 2 bases, 6 bases remained unmatched. The CDR3 coding sequence is TGTGCCAGCAGTCCCGGACTAGCGGAGGCCTACGAGCAGTACTTC. It translates to CASSPGLAEAYEQYF.

The chain couples TRBV10-3 to TRBJ2-7, with D uncertain. Germline CDR1 ENHRY, CDR2 SYGVKD. The length of the CDR3 is 14 residues. The V and J ends lost 2 bases and 7 bases respectively, with 15 bases between them. Here the CDR3 DNA reads TGTGCCATCAGTGAGGGTTGGTCCCCCGTGGAGCAGTACTTC. It specifies CAISEGWSPVEQYF.

The rearrangement joins TRBV2 to TRBJ2-1; the match to TRBD2 covers 14 bases. This CDR3 is built from 12 residues. After removal of 6 bases from V and 15 bases from J, the junction contained 4 bases not matched to a gene. The V gene's germline CDR1 is SNHLY and CDR2 FYNNEI. The CDR3 DNA reads as TGTGCCAGCAGGGAGACTAGCGGGAGGGCGTTCTTC. Translated, it gives CASRETSGRAFF.